The next 5 T cell receptor beta chains were all read from a single sample in a study of radiotherapy plus CTLA-4 blockade in lung cancer. Clones were read by immunoSEQ multiplex PCR, and TCRdb kept only the in-frame ones, dropping some. The profile shows 35,000 to 55,000 clones, over 60% of them singletons. The sequencing here drew on peripheral blood, taken from a patient treated with radiotherapy plus ipilimumab. Receptor source: a human donor with non-small cell lung cancer who had a partial response to radiotherapy plus ipilimumab.

The genes are TRBV6-1 and TRBJ2-5; 8 nucleotides align to TRBD2. This CDR3 contains 18 residues. CDR1 is MNHNS, CDR2 SASEGT, per germline. Trimming removed 3 bases from V and 3 bases from J; junction bases left unmatched: 15. CDR3 amino acids: CASSERIGSGGVEETQYF. In DNA, the CDR3 is TGTGCCAGCAGTGAGAGAATAGGATCCGGGGGGGTGGAAGAGACCCAGTACTTC.

Judged by abundance, this clone is medium-sized. The V gene is TRBV30, the J gene TRBJ2-7, with 11 nucleotides matching TRBD1. The junction had 6 bases not matched to a gene; V was cut back by 0 bases and J by 5 bases. This CDR3 is built from 15 residues. Germline CDR1 reads GTSNPN; CDR2 reads SVGIG (reference sequence). The CDR3 is CAWSVRTGGWDEQYF. The CDR3 DNA is TGTGCCTGGAGTGTACGGACAGGGGGCTGGGACGAGCAGTACTTC.

The chain carries TRBV10-3 and TRBJ1-6, with D possibly TRBD1 on 6 matching bases. Germline V lookup: CDR1 ENHRY, CDR2 SYGVKD. V lost 8 bases to trimming and J lost 6 bases, with 14 bases between them. CDR3 length equals 14 residues. The CDR3, as DNA: TGTGCCATCGGCCCCGGGACACTTAATTCACCCCTCCACTTT. Its protein product is CAIGPGTLNSPLHF.

This clone has only a few counts. The V gene is TRBV7-6, the J gene TRBJ1-1; D not certain. V was trimmed by 0 bases and J by 4 bases, leaving 9 bases between them. The CDR3 contains 14 residues. Per the germline V gene, CDR1 is SGHVS and CDR2 is FNYEAQ. Here the CDR3 reads CASSLAGVGTEAFF. CDR3 sequence (DNA): TGTGCCAGCAGCTTAGCCGGGGTGGGCACTGAAGCTTTCTTT.

This clone showed up just once. This chain connects TRBV7-9 to TRBJ1-3; D not certain. The CDR3 is 15 residues long. Trimming pared 2 bases from V and 0 bases from J, leaving 8 bases between. Germline V lookup: CDR1 SEHNR, CDR2 FQNEAQ (reference sequence). The chain's CDR3 is CASSLRESSGNTIYF. The CDR3 DNA is TGTGCCAGCAGCTTAAGGGAGAGCTCTGGAAACACCATATATTTT.